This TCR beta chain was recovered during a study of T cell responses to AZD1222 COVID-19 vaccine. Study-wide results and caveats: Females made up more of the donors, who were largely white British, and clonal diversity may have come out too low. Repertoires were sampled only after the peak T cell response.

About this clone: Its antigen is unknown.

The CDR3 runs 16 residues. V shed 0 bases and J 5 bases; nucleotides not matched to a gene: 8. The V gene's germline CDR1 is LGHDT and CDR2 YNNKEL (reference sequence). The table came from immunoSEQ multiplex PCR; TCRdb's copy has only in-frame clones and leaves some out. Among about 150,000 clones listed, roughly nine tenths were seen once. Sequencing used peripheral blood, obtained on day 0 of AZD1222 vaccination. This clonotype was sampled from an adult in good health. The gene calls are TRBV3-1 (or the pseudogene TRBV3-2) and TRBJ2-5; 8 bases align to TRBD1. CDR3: CASSQDQGQGAETQYF. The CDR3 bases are TGTGCCAGCAGCCAAGATCAGGGGCAGGGGGCCGAGACCCAGTACTTC.